This T cell receptor (beta chain) appears in the sequencing data of a study of blood T cell repertoires in COVID-19. Study summary: Sources were T cells, B-cell-depleted T cells, or PBMCs; the material itself was cDNA or gDNA.

Germline-derived CDR1 and CDR2 are MDHEN and SYDVKM. This CDR3 spans 14 amino acids. The V end lost 6 bases, the J end lost 11 bases, and 20 bases lay between the germline ends. Recruits, aged roughly 18 to 100 years, lived in around 24 US areas. Per the original data handling: Reference gene primer amplification yielded estimated nucleated cell counts. This table comes from immunoSEQ multiplex PCR, and its TCRdb copy is limited to in-frame clones, with some not included. Clone size and V and J calls were adopted from that table, with D and trimming inferred from the DNA. The table includes over 250,000 clones, 89% detected once.

This rearrangement joins TRBV28 to TRBJ1-5, with a weak D call TRBD1 (5 bases). The receptor comes from a woman in her sixties or seventies who had recovered from COVID-19. The sample was PBMCs or T cells enriched from blood (not recorded which). The CDR3 region is CASSQTVPSGAQHF. CDR3 DNA: TGTGCCAGCAGCCAGACAGTCCCTAGCGGGGCCCAGCATTTT.